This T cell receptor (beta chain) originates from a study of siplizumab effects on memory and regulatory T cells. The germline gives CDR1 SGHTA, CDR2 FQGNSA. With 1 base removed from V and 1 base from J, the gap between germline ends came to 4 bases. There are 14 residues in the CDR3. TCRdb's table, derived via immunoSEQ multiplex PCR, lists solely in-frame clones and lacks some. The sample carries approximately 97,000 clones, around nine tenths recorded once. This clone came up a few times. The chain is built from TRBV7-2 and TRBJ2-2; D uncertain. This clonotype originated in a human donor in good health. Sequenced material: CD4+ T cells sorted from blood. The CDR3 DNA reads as TGTGCCAGCAGCTTAGATGGGAACACCGGGGAGCTGTTTTTT. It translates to CASSLDGNTGELFF.